These 28 T cell receptor beta chains share one sample of origin, sequenced in a study of OX40 agonist ivuxolimab in advanced cancers. Method: immunoSEQ multiplex PCR; TCRdb's copy keeps in-frame clones and lacks some. The repertoire holds about 42,000 clones, 82% seen once, with 20% to 25% in the top ten. Sample: CD4+ or CD8+ T cells sorted from blood, taken in a trial of the OX40 agonist ivuxolimab. Receptors originate from an adult with an advanced solid tumor such as melanoma, head and neck, liver or kidney cancer.

The genes are TRBV27 and TRBJ2-1; 10 nucleotides line up with TRBD2. This CDR3 is 19 amino acids long. Trimming at V came to 4 bases and at J to 2 bases, leaving 14 bases not matched to a gene. CDR1 is MNHEY and CDR2 is SMNVEV in the germline V gene (reference sequence). CDR3 DNA sequence: TGTGCCAGCAGTTCAAAATATCCCACGACTAGCGGGCCCTACAATGAGCAGTTCTTC. This encodes CASSSKYPTTSGPYNEQFF.

This clone was seen just once. The CDR3 reads CASSLRLYEQYF. The CDR3, as DNA: TGTGCCAGCAGCTTAAGACTCTACGAGCAGTACTTC. J is TRBJ2-7 and V is TRBV7-2; no reliable D call. The CDR3 runs 12 residues. CDR1 and CDR2 (germline): SGHTA, FQGNSA. The germline V and J ends were trimmed by 2 bases and 3 bases, with 5 bases remaining between them.

The chain has TRBV7-3 and TRBJ2-7, with TRBD1 identical over 9 bases. This CDR3 spans 14 amino acids. V lost 4 bases and J lost 5; bases outside the gene matches: 6. Germline lookup yields CDR1 SGHTA and CDR2 FQGTGA. DNA for the CDR3: TGTGCCAGCAGCTCTACCGGGACAGGGAACGAGCAGTACTTC. Protein: CASSSTGTGNEQYF.

V usage is TRBV27 and J usage is TRBJ2-1; TRBD2 matches 7 bases. This CDR3 is built from 15 residues. J gave up 0 bases and V 7 bases, and 6 bases lay outside the gene matches. Germline CDR1 reads MNHEY; CDR2 reads SMNVEV (reference sequence). CDR3 nucleotide sequence: TGTGCCAGCAACCCGACGGGAGGCTCCTACAATGAGCAGTTCTTC. Encoded protein: CASNPTGGSYNEQFF.

This clone has more than one count but fewer than ten. This chain links TRBV5-1 with TRBJ2-1; the match to TRBD1 covers 9 bases. In germline, CDR1 is SGHRS, CDR2 YFSETQ. The V gene end was trimmed by 0 bases and the J gene end by 6 bases; junction bases not matched to a gene: 4. The CDR3 has 15 residues. CDR3 DNA: TGCGCCAGCAGCTTGGGGGACAGGGCGCGCAATGAGCAGTTCTTC. This sequence encodes CASSLGDRARNEQFF. Full variable domain (rest looked up from reference TRBV5-1 and TRBJ2-1): KAGVTQTPRYLIKTRGQQVTLSCSPISGHRSVSWYQQTPGQGLQFLFEYFSETQRNKGNFPGRFSGRQFSNSRSEMNVSTLELGDSALYLCASSLGDRARNEQFFGPGTRLTVL.

The gene calls are TRBV5-6 and TRBJ1-1; D ambiguous. Germline V gene data show CDR1 as SGHDT and CDR2 as YYEEEE. V was pared by 8 bases and J by 0 bases, with 17 bases between. The CDR3 is 15 amino acids. The CDR3: CASKTSPSMNTEAFF. CDR3 coding DNA: TGTGCCAGTAAGACATCCCCGAGCATGAACACTGAAGCTTTCTTT.

The CDR3 protein is CASSPGGLAGRETQYF. Here the CDR3 DNA reads TGTGCCAGCAGCCCGGGGGGGCTAGCGGGGAGGGAGACCCAGTACTTC. V and J are TRBV7-2 and TRBJ2-5; 9 nucleotides line up with TRBD2. This CDR3 has 16 amino acids. The germline CDR1 and CDR2 sequences are SGHTA and FQGNSA. V shed 5 bases and J 5 bases; nucleotides not matched to a gene: 12.

The chain combines TRBV10-1 with TRBJ1-5; weak D call: TRBD1 (6 bases). Per germline, CDR1 WNHNN and CDR2 SYGVQD (reference sequence). V was pared by 9 bases and J by 11 bases, with 23 bases between. There are 14 residues in the CDR3. DNA for the CDR3: TGCGCCAGAGACAGAGGGGGGGCGGCGGGGGCCCAGCATTTT. Its translation is CARDRGGAAGAQHF.

This chain uses TRBV4-3 with TRBJ2-5; 12 positions match TRBD1. This CDR3 region has 17 residues. Germline CDR1 and CDR2: LGHNA and YSLEER. V lost 3 bases, J lost 1 base, and 6 bases stayed unmatched. CDR3 loop: CASSHPRDRGPQETQYF. The DNA of the CDR3 is TGCGCCAGCAGCCACCCTCGGGACAGGGGGCCCCAAGAGACCCAGTACTTC.

The chain is built from TRBV6-5 and TRBJ2-1; D call uncertain. Germline V CDR1 and CDR2: MNHEY, SVGAGI. The CDR3 runs 14 residues. Trimming cost V 5 bases and J 6 bases, with 14 bases left between them. The CDR3 here is CASSRIGPRNEQFF. DNA for the CDR3: TGTGCCAGCAGTCGGATCGGTCCTCGCAATGAGCAGTTCTTC.

The sample holds a few counts of this clone. The J gene is TRBJ2-7, the V gene TRBV11-2; no clear D. This CDR3 has 14 amino acids. V lost 3 bases and J 2 bases, leaving 11 bases between the germline ends. Germline CDR1 reads SGHAT; CDR2 reads FQNNGV. The CDR3 DNA reads as TGTGCCAGCAGCTTCGCAACCTTAGCCTACGAGCAGTACTTC. Translation gives CASSFATLAYEQYF.

The CDR3 is CASSLGGDEQFF. The CDR3 DNA is TGCGCCAGCAGCTTGGGAGGGGATGAGCAGTTCTTC. The gene calls are TRBV5-1 and TRBJ2-1; D may correspond to TRBD1 or TRBD2 (5 bases each). This CDR3 spans 12 amino acids. V lost 0 bases, J lost 8 bases, and 6 bases lay in between. Germline-derived CDR1 and CDR2 are SGHRS and YFSETQ.

V and J are TRBV7-9 and TRBJ1-2; 9 bases are a match to TRBD1. CDR3 size: 15 residues. Losses at the gene ends were 5 bases for V and 4 bases for J; bases not matched to a gene: 8. Germline assignment: CDR1 SEHNR and CDR2 FQNEAQ (reference sequence). The CDR3 bases are TGTGCCAGCAGCCAGGGACAGGGCGGGCTCTATGGCTACACCTTC. As protein: CASSQGQGGLYGYTF.

The DNA for the CDR3 is TGTGCCAGCAGCTTGAGGGGCGCCCTAGTTCCGTCGGGCTACACCTTC. This sequence encodes CASSLRGALVPSGYTF. The chain employs TRBV5-6 and TRBJ1-2, with a tentative D call TRBD1 (5 bases). The CDR3 runs 16 residues. V was shortened by 1 base and J by 8 bases, with 21 bases between the two germline ends. In germline, CDR1 is SGHDT, CDR2 YYEEEE.

The gene calls are TRBV29-1 and TRBJ2-7, with a weak D call TRBD1 (6 bases). CDR3 size: 13 residues. The V and J ends lost 4 bases and 1 base respectively, with 11 bases between them. The germline V gene has CDR1 SQVTM and CDR2 ANQGSEA. CDR3 in amino acids: CSVAGVSSYEQYF. CDR3 DNA: TGCAGCGTTGCAGGGGTATCTTCCTACGAGCAGTACTTC.

This clone was seen once. The genes are TRBV11-2 and TRBJ2-5; unclear D gene. The V gene lost 1 base and the J gene lost 11 bases, with 11 bases spanning the gap. Germline CDR1 SGHAT, CDR2 FQNNGV. The CDR3 runs 12 residues. CDR3 nucleotide sequence: TGTGCCAGCAGCTTAGGCTTGAGAGAGCAGTACTTC. It yields the protein CASSLGLREQYF.

The V call is TRBV18, the J call TRBJ1-1, with 9 bases aligning to TRBD1. Germline CDR1 KGHSH, CDR2 LQKENI. This CDR3 has 16 residues. V was pared by 4 bases and J by 4 bases, with 10 bases of the junction left unmatched. CDR3 bases: TGTGCCAGCTCACTGGAGACAGGGGGGGCTAGCACTGAAGCTTTCTTT. Protein sequence: CASSLETGGASTEAFF.

This clone is a singleton in its sample. The chain uses TRBV9 and TRBJ2-3; TRBD2 agrees at 10 bases. Trimming cost V 9 bases and J 1 base; bases outside gene matches: 5. Germline V gene sequence: CDR1 SGDLS, CDR2 YYNGEE. The length of the CDR3 is 14 residues. The CDR3 is CATGAGGRTDTQYF. In DNA form, the CDR3 reads TGTGCCACCGGAGCGGGGGGGCGCACAGATACGCAGTATTTT.

The chain combines TRBV5-1 with TRBJ2-1; TRBD1 is a possible D gene (5 bases). This CDR3 is built from 16 residues. The V and J ends lost 0 bases and 2 bases respectively, with 12 bases between them. Per the germline V gene, CDR1 is SGHRS and CDR2 is YFSETQ. CDR3 DNA sequence: TGCGCCAGCAGCTTGGCAGGGCCACAAACCTACAATGAGCAGTTCTTC. Residues: CASSLAGPQTYNEQFF. The entire variable domain, with the rest obtained from reference TRBV5-1 and TRBJ2-1, is as follows: KAGVTQTPRYLIKTRGQQVTLSCSPISGHRSVSWYQQTPGQGLQFLFEYFSETQRNKGNFPGRFSGRQFSNSRSEMNVSTLELGDSALYLCASSLAGPQTYNEQFFGPGTRLTVL.

On this clone: This specimen includes other DNA sequences encoding the same CDR3. The chain recombines TRBV30 with TRBJ1-1; the D is unclear. The ends were cut back, 3 bases at V and 1 base at J, with 3 bases in the middle. The CDR3 runs 11 residues. Germline-derived CDR1 and CDR2 are GTSNPN and SVGIG (reference sequence). The CDR3 DNA reads TGTGCCTGGAGGGAGAACACTGAAGCTTTCTTT. Its protein product is CAWRENTEAFF.

In nucleotides, the CDR3 is TGTGCCAGCAGCTTAGACGGCTCCCACTACGAGCAGTACTTC. It specifies CASSLDGSHYEQYF. The rearrangement links TRBV7-8 to TRBJ2-7; D is uncertain. This CDR3 is built from 14 residues. Germline V lookup: CDR1 SGHVS, CDR2 FQNEAQ. V lost 1 base and J 3 bases, leaving 10 bases between the germline ends. Variable domain in full (rest from reference TRBV7-8 and TRBJ2-7): GAGVSQSPRYKVAKRGQDVALRCDPISGHVSLFWYQQALGQGPEFLTYFQNEAQLDKSGLPSDRFFAERPEGSVSTLKIQRTQQEDSAVYLCASSLDGSHYEQYFGPGTRLTVT.

CDR3 loop: CASSLVTHYSNQPQHF. The CDR3 DNA follows: TGTGCCAGCAGCTTGGTCACACATTATAGCAATCAGCCCCAGCATTTT. This rearrangement joins TRBV5-6 to TRBJ1-5; D not certain. V dropped 0 bases and J dropped 0 bases, with 10 bases sitting between them. The CDR3 is 16 residues long. CDR1 and CDR2 (germline): SGHDT, YYEEEE. Based on the CDR3 plus reference TRBV5-6 and TRBJ1-5, the full variable domain is DAGVTQSPTHLIKTRGQQVTLRCSPKSGHDTVSWYQQALGQGPQFIFQYYEEEERQRGNFPDRFSGHQFPNYSSELNVNALLLGDSALYLCASSLVTHYSNQPQHFGDGTRLSIL.

This clone was found a few times. This rearrangement joins TRBV4-2 to TRBJ1-4; D gene ambiguous. The CDR3 runs 14 residues. CDR1 is LGHNA, CDR2 YNFKEQ, per germline. V lost 2 bases to trimming and J lost 7 bases, with 11 bases between them. The CDR3 coding sequence is TGTGCCAGCAGCCAAAGATCCTCAGCTGAAAAACTGTTTTTT. Protein: CASSQRSSAEKLFF.

This clone was counted only a few times. This chain uses TRBV29-1 with TRBJ1-4, with 7 bases lining up with TRBD1. The V segment lost 8 bases and the J segment 8 bases; nucleotides outside the gene matches: 11. Per germline, CDR1 SQVTM and CDR2 ANQGSEA. CDR3 size: 13 residues. This chain's CDR3 is CSILTGIGEKLFF. The CDR3 nucleotides are TGCAGCATACTGACAGGGATCGGAGAAAAACTGTTTTTT.

This chain connects TRBV19 to TRBJ1-1, with 12 bases matching TRBD1. The CDR3 covers 17 residues. V lost 6 bases to trimming and J lost 0 bases; unmatched junction nucleotides: 8. Germline V gives CDR1 LNHDA, CDR2 SQIVND (reference sequence). CDR3 coding DNA: TGTGCCAGTAGCGGGACAGGGGGCGTGAGGTTGAACACTGAAGCTTTCTTT. It yields the protein CASSGTGGVRLNTEAFF.

Remarks on this clone: A read error may account for a junction end that differs from germline. This sequence joins TRBV28 and TRBJ2-7; tentatively, D is TRBD1 (6 bases). CDR1 is MDHEN and CDR2 is SYDVKM in the germline V gene. CDR3 length equals 15 residues. The CDR3 here is CASSLSTGVGLLPTF. The CDR3 bases are TGTGCCAGCAGTCTCTCGACAGGCGTGGGTCTTTTGCCCACCTTC.

This clone was observed a single time. The conserved phenylalanine or tryptophan normally closing the CDR3 is absent here, so this likely arose from a read error. The chain employs TRBV27 and TRBJ2-7; 9 bases align to TRBD2. CDR3 length: 16 residues. V lost 7 bases, J lost 3 bases, and 13 bases stayed unmatched. Germline V gene lookup returns CDR1 MNHEY and CDR2 SMNVEV (reference sequence). The CDR3 coding sequence is TGTGCCAGCACCACCAAAGACCCTAGCGGGATCTACGAGCAGTACCTC. Translation gives CASTTKDPSGIYEQYL.

A note on this clone: An end of the junction differs from the germline gene, which may be a read error. This sequence joins TRBV28 and TRBJ2-7; TRBD2 matches at 12 bases. From germline, CDR1 is MDHEN and CDR2 SYDVKM. CDR3 length: 16 amino acids. CDR3 coding DNA: TGTGCCAGCAGTTTGCTAGCGGGAGGGCTATCCTTCGAGCAGTACTTC. Protein: CASSLLAGGLSFEQYF.